Below, 2 T cell receptor beta chains from the same sample are listed, as sequenced in a study of shared clonotypes between healthy human individuals. The repertoire was sequenced with immunoSEQ multiplex PCR; TCRdb's copy has only in-frame clones and lacks some. Of around 700,000 clones listed, around 73% are singletons. The source material was memory CD4+ T cells sorted from blood. Regarding subset: CD45RA-negative fraction. Receptors originate from a woman younger than 45 in good health.

The CDR3 region is CATSRDPGPTGNTIYF. In DNA, the CDR3 is TGTGCCACCAGCAGAGATCCAGGGCCGACAGGAAACACCATATATTTT. V gene TRBV15 combines with J gene TRBJ1-3; a weak D match, TRBD1 (5 bases). V dropped 0 bases and J dropped 4 bases, with 13 bases sitting between them. The CDR3 runs 16 residues. Germline V gives CDR1 LNHNV, CDR2 YYDKDF (reference sequence).

The rearrangement uses TRBV6-4 and TRBJ2-1; 7 bases agree with TRBD2. The CDR3 length is 15 residues. From germline, CDR1 is MRHNA and CDR2 SNTAGT. J was trimmed by 10 bases and V by 5 bases; bases with no gene match: 14. The CDR3 DNA sequence: TGTGCCAGCAGTCCTTTTTTCGCGGGAGAGGGGGAGCAGTTCTTC. As protein: CASSPFFAGEGEQFF.